A selection of T cell receptor beta chains follows, all from one sample in a study of T cells in Graves' hyperthyroidism and ophthalmopathy. MiXCR, run by TCRdb on the multiplex PCR reads, gives a single entry per CDR3 protein. The sample lists around 290,000 distinct CDR3 sequences; roughly an eighth were seen once. The source material was blood. The receptors come from a woman in her thirties or forties with Graves' hyperthyroidism. The CDR3 runs from the conserved cysteine through the conserved F or W. Fields, in order: D gene, V gene, clone size, J gene, CDR3 DNA, CDR3 protein. The D gene is left open where the match is weak. Size is stated for part of the rows, as once, few or many counts, or as a class when the clone is expanded.

NA	TRBV6-1	NA	TRBJ2-6	TGTGCCAGCAGTGAGGGTGGGACTGCTGGGGCCAACGTCCTGACTTTC	CASSEGGTAGANVLTF
NA	TRBV30	few	TRBJ1-2	TGTGCCTGGAACCCGGGGAGGGGGTATGGCTACACCTTC	CAWNPGRGYGYTF
NA	TRBV20-1	NA	TRBJ2-1	TGCAGTGCTAGAGAAAGGGGACTGGGGAACAATGAGCAGTTCTTC	CSARERGLGNNEQFF
NA	TRBV12-3/TRBV12-4	many	TRBJ1-2	TGTGCCAGCAGTTTAGTCGTAGGGGGTCTCGGTGGCTACACCTTC	CASSLVVGGLGGYTF
NA	TRBV6-6	many	TRBJ2-2	TGTGCCAGCAGTTACATGACGGGAGACACCGGGGAGCTGTTTTTT	CASSYMTGDTGELFF
NA	TRBV2	many	TRBJ1-6	TGTGCCAGCAGTGAGGACAGCTCCTATAATTCACCCCTCCACTTT	CASSEDSSYNSPLHF
NA	TRBV14	NA	TRBJ2-1	TGTGCCAGCAGCCGGGTGAACCCTGGCAACAATGAGCAGTTCTTC	CASSRVNPGNNEQFF
TRBD2	TRBV6-1	many	TRBJ2-1	TGTGCCAGCAGTGAAGGGGCGGGGGGGGCCAATGAGCAGTTCTTC	CASSEGAGGANEQFF
NA	TRBV5-1	once	TRBJ1-6	TGCGCCAGCAGCTTTGAACGCCAACGGGATTCACCCCTCCACTTT	CASSFERQRDSPLHF
TRBD2	TRBV20-1	many	TRBJ2-1	TGCAGTGCTAGAGCCCGGGGGGTAGCGGGAGTTAACAATGAGCAGTTCTTC	CSARARGVAGVNNEQFF
TRBD1	TRBV5-6	many	TRBJ2-3	TGTGCCAGCAGCTTGTCGGGGACAGGCGGAGATACGCAGTATTTT	CASSLSGTGGDTQYF
TRBD1	TRBV5-6	many	TRBJ2-5	TGTGCCAGCAGCGAAGGGACAGAAGAGACCCAGTACTTC	CASSEGTEETQYF
NA	TRBV11-2	many	TRBJ2-1	TGTGCCAGCAGCCGCTTACCGGGGTCCTACAATGAGCAGTTCTTC	CASSRLPGSYNEQFF
TRBD1	TRBV7-9	few	TRBJ1-1	TGTGCCAGCAGATACTCAGGGGGGCCAGAAGCTTTCTTT	CASRYSGGPEAFF
NA	TRBV4-2	many	TRBJ1-5	TGTGCCAGCAGCCAAGAGGGTCCGGGCAATCAGCCCCAGCATTTT	CASSQEGPGNQPQHF